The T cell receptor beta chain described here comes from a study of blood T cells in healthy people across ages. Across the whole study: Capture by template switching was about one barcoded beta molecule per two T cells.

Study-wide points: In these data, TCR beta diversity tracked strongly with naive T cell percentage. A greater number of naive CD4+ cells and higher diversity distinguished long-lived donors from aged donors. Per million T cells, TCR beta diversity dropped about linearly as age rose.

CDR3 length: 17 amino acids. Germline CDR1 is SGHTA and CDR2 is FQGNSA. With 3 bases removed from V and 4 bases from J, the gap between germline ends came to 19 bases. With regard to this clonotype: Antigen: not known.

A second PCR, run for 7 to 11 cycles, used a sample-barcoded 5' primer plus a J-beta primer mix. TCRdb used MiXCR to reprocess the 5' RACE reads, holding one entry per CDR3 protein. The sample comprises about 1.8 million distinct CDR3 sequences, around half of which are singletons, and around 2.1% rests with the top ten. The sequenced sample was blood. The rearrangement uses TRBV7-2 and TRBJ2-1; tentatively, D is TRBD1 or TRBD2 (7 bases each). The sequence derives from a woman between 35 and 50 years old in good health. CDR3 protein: CASSLGGGGTVYNEQFF. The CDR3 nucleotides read TGTGCCAGCAGCTTGGGGGGGGGTGGGACAGTGTACAATGAGCAGTTCTTC.